A selection of T cell receptor beta chains follows, all from one sample in a study of cytomegalovirus exposure and HLA in healthy donors. Libraries were prepared by immunoSEQ multiplex PCR; TCRdb keeps only in-frame clonotypes and omits some of them. Of fewer than 80,000 clones in the sample, roughly 68% are singletons; the top ten hold 11%. The sequenced material came from PBMCs. The receptors here all came from a woman in her sixties in good health and CMV-seropositive. CDR3s include the opening cysteine and the closing phenylalanine or tryptophan. A D gene is named only where the DNA matches it firmly. The size of a clone is reported for some rows only, either as once, few or many, or as a class for expanded clones.

.	TRBV7-8	TRBJ1-1	TRBD1	CASSPPGGWYTEAFF	TGTGCCAGCAGCCCCCCAGGGGGCTGGTACACTGAAGCTTTCTTT
once	TRBV5-1	TRBJ1-5	.	CASSSSPEGNQPQHF	TGCGCCAGCAGCTCGTCTCCCGAGGGCAATCAGCCCCAGCATTTT
.	TRBV30	TRBJ2-3	.	CAWSGEVTSTDTQYF	TGTGCCTGGAGTGGGGAGGTGACTAGCACAGATACGCAGTATTTT
.	TRBV19	TRBJ1-3	.	CASSIGYAGPGGNTIYF	TGTGCCAGTAGTATAGGGTACGCGGGCCCCGGTGGAAACACCATATATTTT
few	TRBV4-1	TRBJ2-1	.	CASSQGLHNEQFF	TGCGCCAGCAGCCAAGGACTCCACAATGAGCAGTTCTTC
.	TRBV30	TRBJ2-1	TRBD2	CACRAGGVIEQFF	TGTGCCTGTAGGGCGGGGGGGGTCATCGAGCAGTTCTTC
.	TRBV15	TRBJ2-2	.	CATSRGKGPTGELFF	TGTGCCACCAGCAGAGGAAAGGGGCCCACCGGGGAGCTGTTTTTT
.	TRBV10-1	TRBJ2-7	TRBD1	CASSEGARGSGEQYF	TGCGCCAGCAGTGAGGGTGCCAGGGGGTCGGGAGAGCAGTACTTC
.	TRBV12-5	TRBJ2-7	.	CASGLGQGYEQYF	TGTGCTAGTGGTTTAGGGCAGGGGTACGAGCAGTACTTC
.	TRBV5-1	TRBJ2-1	TRBD2	CASSFPGLAGGGEQFF	TGCGCCAGCAGCTTCCCGGGACTAGCGGGAGGAGGTGAGCAGTTCTTC
.	TRBV11-2	TRBJ2-1	TRBD2	CASRPLNLAANEQFF	TGTGCCAGCAGGCCCCTCAATCTAGCGGCCAATGAGCAGTTCTTC
.	TRBV5-4	TRBJ2-7	TRBD1	CASSLAGQGVHEQYF	TGTGCCAGCAGCTTGGCTGGACAGGGAGTCCACGAGCAGTACTTC
few	TRBV19	TRBJ1-5	.	CASKGTRNSNQPQHF	TGTGCCAGTAAGGGGACACGAAATAGCAATCAGCCCCAGCATTTT
.	TRBV5-6	TRBJ2-2	.	CASSFLGQNTGELFF	TGTGCCAGCAGCTTTCTAGGCCAGAACACCGGGGAGCTGTTTTTT
.	TRBV7-2	TRBJ1-6	.	CASSLGTGSSYNSPLHF	TGTGCCAGCAGCTTAGGTACAGGCAGCTCCTATAATTCACCCCTCCACTTT
.	TRBV18	TRBJ1-1	.	CASSPPGINTEAFF	TGTGCCAGCTCACCTCCAGGGATAAACACTGAAGCTTTCTTT
.	TRBV19	TRBJ1-2	TRBD1	CASQSPGQGAGGYTF	TGTGCCAGCCAATCACCCGGACAGGGGGCGGGTGGCTACACCTTC
.	TRBV19	TRBJ2-5	TRBD2	CASSISRRGRGQETQYF	TGTGCCAGTAGTATTAGCAGGCGCGGGAGGGGCCAAGAGACCCAGTACTTC
.	TRBV2	TRBJ1-5	.	CASRGQGGLNSNQPQHF	TGTGCCAGCCGAGGCCAGGGAGGGCTTAATAGCAATCAGCCCCAGCATTTT
.	TRBV13	TRBJ2-7	TRBD1	CAATGAGSYEQYF	TGTGCCGCCACAGGGGCAGGCTCCTACGAGCAGTACTTC
.	TRBV7-9	TRBJ1-2	.	CASSLGVGVGYGYTF	TGTGCCAGCAGCTTAGGCGTAGGGGTGGGATATGGCTACACCTTC
.	TRBV6-1	TRBJ1-2	.	CASSGLTFSYGYTF	TGTGCCAGCAGTGGGTTAACATTCTCCTATGGCTACACCTTC
few	TRBV19	TRBJ2-1	TRBD2	CASSIRLDGLAGGTEQFF	TGTGCCAGTAGTATTCGATTAGATGGACTAGCGGGGGGTACTGAGCAGTTCTTC
.	TRBV6-1	TRBJ2-7	.	CASSVAGIFSYEQYF	TGTGCCAGCAGTGTGGCGGGAATTTTTTCCTACGAGCAGTACTTC
.	TRBV7-2	TRBJ2-6	TRBD2	CASSPPSGRSGANVLTF	TGTGCCAGCAGCCCCCCTAGCGGGCGGTCTGGGGCCAACGTCCTGACTTTC
.	TRBV6-6	TRBJ1-2	.	CASSLSTGTNYGYTF	TGTGCCAGCAGTTTGTCGACAGGCACCAACTATGGCTACACCTTC
.	TRBV6-5	TRBJ2-7	.	CASSRDFPYEQYF	TGTGCCAGCAGTAGGGACTTCCCCTACGAGCAGTACTTC
.	TRBV7-8	TRBJ2-1	.	CASGGPSYNEQFF	TGTGCCAGCGGGGGCCCATCCTACAATGAGCAGTTCTTC
.	TRBV5-4	TRBJ1-4	.	CASSSDTSGKLFF	TGTGCCAGCAGCTCGGACACCTCCGGAAAACTGTTTTTT
.	TRBV6-5	TRBJ1-2	TRBD1	CASSNRGGYGYTF	TGTGCCAGCAGTAACAGGGGTGGCTATGGCTACACCTTC
.	TRBV29-1	TRBJ2-7	TRBD1	CSVEEDRGFYEQYF	TGCAGCGTTGAAGAGGACAGGGGATTCTACGAGCAGTACTTC
.	TRBV30	TRBJ1-4	.	CAWQGDATNEKLFF	TGTGCCTGGCAGGGCGATGCAACTAATGAAAAACTGTTTTTT
.	TRBV30	TRBJ2-1	TRBD2	CAWRGSGGSSYNEQFF	TGTGCCTGGAGGGGTTCGGGAGGGAGCTCCTACAATGAGCAGTTCTTC
.	TRBV30	TRBJ2-5	.	CAYRGHKETQYF	TGTGCCTACCGGGGTCATAAAGAGACCCAGTACTTC
.	TRBV19	TRBJ2-1	TRBD2	CASSSLAGGVEQFF	TGTGCCAGTAGTAGTCTAGCGGGAGGGGTTGAGCAGTTCTTC
.	TRBV30	TRBJ1-1	TRBD1	CAWRRTGGTEAFF	TGTGCCTGGAGAAGGACAGGGGGCACTGAAGCTTTCTTT
.	TRBV27	TRBJ2-7	TRBD2	CASSHSGRNDEQYF	TGTGCCAGCAGCCATAGCGGGAGAAACGACGAGCAGTACTTC
.	TRBV6-1	TRBJ1-2	TRBD1	CASRTGSGYGYTF	TGTGCCAGCAGGACAGGGTCTGGCTATGGCTACACCTTC
few	TRBV4-1	TRBJ2-5	.	CASSHVPAETQYF	TGCGCCAGCAGTCATGTCCCTGCGGAGACCCAGTACTTC
.	TRBV11-3	TRBJ2-7	TRBD1	CASSLAQGTYEQYF	TGTGCCAGCAGCTTAGCACAGGGGACCTACGAGCAGTACTTC
.	TRBV19	TRBJ1-2	.	CASSATAYPNYGYTF	TGTGCCAGTAGTGCGACAGCGTATCCTAACTATGGCTACACCTTC
once	TRBV5-1	TRBJ2-3	.	CASSFGGTDTQYF	TGCGCCAGCAGCTTCGGGGGCACAGATACGCAGTATTTT
.	TRBV29-1	TRBJ2-3	.	CSVTVLGGTDTQYF	TGCAGCGTGACGGTACTAGGTGGCACAGATACGCAGTATTTT
.	TRBV9	TRBJ1-2	.	CASRATDYGYTF	TGTGCCTCGAGGGCTACGGACTATGGCTACACCTTC
.	TRBV19	TRBJ1-2	.	CASNPYGGNYGYTF	TGTGCCAGTAACCCATACGGGGGAAACTATGGCTACACCTTC
.	TRBV6-5	TRBJ1-5	.	CASSYKAGTNQPQHF	TGTGCCAGCAGTTACAAGGCGGGGACCAATCAGCCCCAGCATTTT
.	TRBV2	TRBJ1-2	.	CASSLQGRGYTF	TGTGCCAGCAGCCTACAGGGACGTGGCTACACCTTC
.	TRBV27	TRBJ1-5	.	CIPPGTPRDQPQHF	TGTATCCCCCCCGGGACACCGAGGGATCAGCCCCAGCATTTT